This TCR beta chain was identified in a study of blood T cells in healthy people across ages. The CDR3 loop spans 11 amino acids. V was clipped by 8 bases and J by 6 bases, with 9 bases between them. Germline V CDR1 and CDR2: MDHEN, SYDVKM. The use of a sample-barcoded 5' primer and a J-beta primer mix characterized a second PCR of 7 to 11 cycles. From the 5' RACE reads, TCRdb called clonotypes with MiXCR, one entry per CDR3 protein. The sample includes approximately 900,000 distinct CDR3 sequences, about 44% of them seen just once. The sequenced sample was blood. The chain employs TRBV28 and TRBJ2-3; D is undetermined. This TCR came from a man younger than 45 in good health. The CDR3 here is CASVTLDTQYF. DNA for the CDR3: TGTGCCAGCGTCACACTCGATACGCAGTATTTT.